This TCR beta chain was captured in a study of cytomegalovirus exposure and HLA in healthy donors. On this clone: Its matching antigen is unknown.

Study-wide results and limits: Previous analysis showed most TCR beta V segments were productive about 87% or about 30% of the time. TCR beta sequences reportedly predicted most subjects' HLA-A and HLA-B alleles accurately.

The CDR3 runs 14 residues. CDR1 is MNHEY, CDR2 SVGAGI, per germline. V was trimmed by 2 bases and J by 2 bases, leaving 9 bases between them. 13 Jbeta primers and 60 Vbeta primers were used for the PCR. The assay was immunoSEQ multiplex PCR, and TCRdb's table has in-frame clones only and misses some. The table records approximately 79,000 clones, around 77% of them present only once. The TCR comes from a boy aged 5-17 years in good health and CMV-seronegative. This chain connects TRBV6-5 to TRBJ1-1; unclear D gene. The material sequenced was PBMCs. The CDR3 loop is CASSYRGLNTEAFF. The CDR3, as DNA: TGTGCCAGCAGTTACCGCGGACTCAACACTGAAGCTTTCTTT.